This T cell receptor beta chain appears in the sequencing data of a study of T cell responses to AZD1222 COVID-19 vaccine. Only in-frame clones appear in the TCRdb table, and some are missing; sequencing was by immunoSEQ multiplex PCR. The sample carries approximately 180,000 clones, 88% recorded once. The study's findings and limits: At 160-218 and 743-854, vaccine-associated CD4 TCRs were dominant, and they spanned spike. Spike-specific TCR breadth and depth grew following two AZD1222 doses.

Concerning this clone itself: Its antigen is undetermined.

This receptor was identified in an adult who received the AZD1222 COVID-19 vaccine. The starting material was peripheral blood, obtained 28 days after the second AZD1222 dose.

The CDR3 sequence is CARTGYLQETQYF. As DNA, the CDR3 is TGTGCCAGGACGGGGTACCTCCAAGAGACCCAGTACTTC. This chain joins TRBV5-6 and TRBJ2-5; possibly TRBD2 for D (5 bases). The CDR3 spans 13 residues. From germline, CDR1 is SGHDT and CDR2 YYEEEE. Trimming pared 8 bases from V and 1 base from J, leaving 12 bases between.